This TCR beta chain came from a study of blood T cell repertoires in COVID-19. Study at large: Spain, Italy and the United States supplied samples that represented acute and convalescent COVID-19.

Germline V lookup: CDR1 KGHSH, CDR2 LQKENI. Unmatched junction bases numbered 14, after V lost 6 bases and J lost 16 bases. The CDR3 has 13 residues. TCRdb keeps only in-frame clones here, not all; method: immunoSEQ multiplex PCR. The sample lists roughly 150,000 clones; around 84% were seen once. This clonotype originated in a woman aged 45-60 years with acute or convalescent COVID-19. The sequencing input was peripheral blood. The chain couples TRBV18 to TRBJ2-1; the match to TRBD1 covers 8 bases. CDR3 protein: CASSPDRGSTFFF. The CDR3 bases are TGTGCCAGCTCTCCCGACAGGGGATCCACATTTTTCTTC.